The rows below give T cell receptor beta chains drawn from one sample of a study of blood T cell repertoires in COVID-19. Libraries were prepared by immunoSEQ multiplex PCR; TCRdb keeps only in-frame clonotypes and omits some of them. The sample holds fewer than 300,000 clones, roughly 90% seen once. Sequenced: peripheral blood. Every receptor here comes from a woman aged 30 to 39 with acute or convalescent COVID-19. Each CDR3 is given with its conserved first and last residue. A D gene is named only where the DNA matches it firmly. Clone size is stated in some rows and not others, as once, few, many or a class when expanded.

size	J	D	V	CDR3	DNA
NA	TRBJ1-4	NA	TRBV5-6	CASSLDSLNEKLFF	TGTGCCAGCAGCCTGGACAGCCTTAATGAAAAACTGTTTTTT
NA	TRBJ1-2	TRBD1	TRBV19	CASTRQGPLNYGYTF	TGTGCCAGTACCCGACAGGGGCCGTTAAACTATGGCTACACCTTC
NA	TRBJ2-6	TRBD1	TRBV30	CASKGPTGAKPSGANVLTF	TGTGCCTCGAAGGGCCCAACAGGGGCCAAACCCTCTGGGGCCAACGTCCTGACTTTC
NA	TRBJ2-7	NA	TRBV7-8	CASSPPKFEQYF	TGTGCCAGCAGCCCGCCTAAGTTCGAGCAGTACTTC
NA	TRBJ2-7	TRBD2	TRBV3-1/TRBV3-2	CASSQALAGAYEQYF	TGTGCCAGCAGCCAAGCACTAGCGGGAGCCTACGAGCAGTACTTC
NA	TRBJ2-2	TRBD2	TRBV7-9	CASSQRGLAGGPNTGELFF	TGTGCCAGCAGCCAAAGAGGACTAGCGGGAGGCCCGAACACCGGGGAGCTGTTTTTT
NA	TRBJ2-2	NA	TRBV5-1	CASSLAGDIGELFF	TGCGCCAGCAGCTTGGCCGGGGACATCGGGGAGCTGTTTTTT
NA	TRBJ2-2	NA	TRBV21-1	CASSSWGHTGELFF	TGTGCCAGCAGCAGTTGGGGCCACACCGGGGAGCTGTTTTTT
NA	TRBJ1-2	TRBD1	TRBV25-1	CASSTGAYGYTF	TGTGCCAGCAGTACAGGGGCCTATGGCTACACCTTC
NA	TRBJ1-2	NA	TRBV12-3/TRBV12-4	CASSPRSTWGYTF	TGTGCCAGCAGCCCCAGGTCCACGTGGGGCTACACCTTC
few	TRBJ2-2	NA	TRBV11-3	CASSLRLALNTGELFF	TGTGCCAGCAGCTTAAGGCTAGCGTTGAACACCGGGGAGCTGTTTTTT
NA	TRBJ2-7	TRBD1	TRBV5-1	CASRTGTGSSYEQYF	TGCGCCAGCAGAACCGGGACAGGGTCCTCCTACGAGCAGTACTTC
NA	TRBJ1-6	TRBD1	TRBV6-5	CASSYSAGTGSSPLHF	TGTGCCAGCAGTTACTCAGCCGGGACAGGGAGTTCACCCCTCCACTTT
NA	TRBJ2-7	TRBD1	TRBV3-1/TRBV3-2	CASTTGGGEQYF	TGTGCCAGCACGACAGGGGGGGGCGAGCAGTACTTC
once	TRBJ1-2	NA	TRBV9	CASSPQGPYGYTF	TGTGCCAGCAGCCCCCAGGGGCCTTATGGCTACACCTTC
NA	TRBJ1-3	NA	TRBV11-2	CASSSRLFGNTIYF	TGTGCCAGCAGCTCCAGGTTATTTGGAAACACCATATATTTT
NA	TRBJ2-2	NA	TRBV27	CASSWGGVNTGELFF	TGTGCCAGCAGTTGGGGCGGGGTGAACACCGGGGAGCTGTTTTTT
NA	TRBJ1-5	NA	TRBV19	CASSIAGPINQPQHF	TGTGCCAGTAGTATCGCAGGGCCAATCAATCAGCCCCAGCATTTT
NA	TRBJ2-7	NA	TRBV6-4	CASSPAGGQGYEQYF	TGTGCCAGCAGCCCCGCGGGGGGACAGGGATACGAGCAGTACTTC
NA	TRBJ2-1	NA	TRBV5-1	CASNLGAANEQFF	TGCGCCAGCAACCTCGGTGCGGCCAATGAGCAGTTCTTC